This T cell receptor (beta chain) was identified in a study of CD8 T cells in Susac syndrome (dated by TCRdb to 2018 to 2020). As for the study more broadly: The study used repertoire sequencing to test whether antigen drove CD8+ T cell activation and differentiation in Susac syndrome.

As to this clonotype: No antigen is known for it. Per-nucleotide qualities are absent, and no much larger clonotype sits a single base away.

Deletion took 8 bases off V and 1 base off J, with a span of 9 bases between the germline ends. The cysteine opens and the phenylalanine closes a CDR3 of 12 amino acids. Left in the record is the CDR3 DNA by itself, 36 bases read in frame from the first base. Based on the germline V gene, the CDR1 and CDR2 sequences are MGHDK and SYGVNS. Peripheral blood CD8+ and CD4+ T cells from healthy donors, Susac syndrome patients and multiple sclerosis patients were profiled using high-throughput TCR beta sequencing. The multiple sclerosis controls were treatment-naive patients whose relapsing-remitting disease, either stable or active, fulfilled the revised McDonald criteria. Bulk CD8+ and CD4+ T cells were purified by magnetic negative isolation, whereas CD8+ TEMRA cells were enriched by FACS. Blood was collected in EDTA tubes and processed within 24 hours, with PBMCs isolated through density gradient centrifugation. PBMCs intended for TCR sequencing were frozen in liquid nitrogen and were later thawed in a 37 degrees C water bath. A purity of at least 90% was achieved for sorted or isolated CD4+, CD8+ and CD8+ TEMRA cells.

RNA was extracted with the RNeasy kit and roughly 0.5 to 1 ug was reverse transcribed using random hexamers. The immunoSEQ multiplex PCR assay, which covers 54 Vbeta and 13 Jbeta segments, was used to amplify TCR beta CDR3 regions. PCR amplification bias was corrected using a synthetic template baseline for primer optimization and computational correction. Regarding the original processing steps: Reads were annotated to V, D and J genes per IMGT and analyzed with immunoSEQ Analyzer, keeping only productive sequences. Clonality was computed as one minus Shannon entropy normalized by log2 of the number of productive unique sequences. For each patient and control, public and private clones were evaluated within the 100 most prevalent clones. Clones were defined as Susac-specific when absent from the healthy and MS cohorts, from about 970 published viral clones and from other ImmuneACCESS disease sequences. TCRdb trimmed the raw reads at Q25, called clones with MiXCR and kept productive beta chains. One record per CDR3 amino acid sequence lists the most common genes and DNA. TCRdb, not the original authors, processed these V and J calls. The sample records about 210,000 distinct CDR3 sequences, about 95% of which are singletons. The biggest ten clones account for less than 0.095% of the sample.

The paper's findings and limits, for the study overall: The study acknowledged that relatively few individuals were included in the TCR sequencing and HLA analysis.

The sequence links TRBV25-1 to TRBJ2-7, and the D gene may be TRBD1, 6 bases matching. The TCR was taken from a human donor with multiple sclerosis. The sample comprised CD4+ T cells from PBMCs. The CDR3 region reads CASRGQSYEQYF. The nucleotides read TGTGCCAGCCGCGGACAGTCCTACGAGCAGTACTTC.